A selection of T cell receptor beta chains follows, all from one sample in a study of blood T cells in healthy people across ages. TCRdb re-called the 5' RACE reads with MiXCR, one entry per CDR3 protein. Of 1.5 million or so distinct CDR3 sequences listed, roughly 40% are singletons. Sequencing was carried out using blood. These receptors all stem from a woman under 30 in good health. Each CDR3 is given with its conserved first and last residue. D genes are given only for firm matches. Part of the rows lack a size; the others show once, few, many or a class for expanded clones.

TRBJ2-4	TRBD2	TRBV4-2	few	CASSQASTSGEINIQYF	TGTGCCAGCAGCCAAGCCTCGACTAGCGGGGAAATAAACATTCAGTACTTC
TRBJ2-7	TRBD1	TRBV13	.	CASSSLGQGQYEQYF	TGTGCCAGCAGCTCTCTGGGACAGGGACAGTACGAGCAGTACTTC
TRBJ2-7	TRBD2	TRBV11-2	.	CASSLTSGSYSYEQYF	TGTGCCAGCAGCCTGACTAGCGGGAGTTACTCCTACGAGCAGTACTTC
TRBJ2-5	TRBD2	TRBV20-1	.	CSARDLASGRAGSETQYF	TGCAGTGCTAGAGATTTGGCGAGCGGGAGGGCCGGGTCTGAGACCCAGTACTTC
TRBJ2-1	.	TRBV7-2	.	CASSLWPASSYNEQFF	TGTGCCAGCAGCTTATGGCCGGCGTCCTCCTACAATGAGCAGTTCTTC
TRBJ2-1	.	TRBV27	once	CASSLTSSAGYNEQFF	TGTGCCAGCAGTTTAACTTCTAGCGCCGGCTACAATGAGCAGTTCTTC
TRBJ2-7	TRBD2	TRBV20-1	.	CSAREWRAGVTYEQYF	TGCAGTGCTAGAGAGTGGAGGGCGGGGGTGACCTACGAGCAGTACTTC
TRBJ2-5	TRBD2	TRBV29-1	.	CSATLAGGFNEQYF	TGCAGCGCCACACTAGCGGGAGGATTCAATGAGCAGTACTTC
TRBJ2-3	.	TRBV29-1	few	CSVLTRGLTDTQYF	TGCAGCGTACTTACCCGGGGGCTCACAGATACGCAGTATTTT
TRBJ1-4	TRBD1	TRBV20-1	.	CSAREGTAVATNEKLFF	TGCAGTGCTAGAGAAGGGACAGCAGTTGCAACTAATGAAAAACTGTTTTTT
TRBJ1-2	.	TRBV29-1	.	CSVADSYGYTF	TGCAGCGTCGCAGATTCCTATGGCTACACCTTC
TRBJ2-1	.	TRBV6-2/TRBV6-3	.	CASQTRRRSSYNEQFF	TGTGCCAGCCAAACGAGGCGGCGGAGCTCCTACAATGAGCAGTTCTTC
TRBJ2-7	TRBD2	TRBV4-1	.	CASSQDPLAPYEQYF	TGCGCCAGCAGCCAAGATCCACTAGCGCCCTACGAGCAGTACTTC
TRBJ2-3	TRBD2	TRBV20-1	once	CSARTSGIFTDTQYF	TGCAGTGCTCGTACTAGCGGGATTTTCACAGATACGCAGTATTTT
TRBJ2-1	.	TRBV5-1	few	CASSFIQGVGYNEQFF	TGCGCCAGCAGTTTCATACAGGGCGTGGGATACAATGAGCAGTTCTTC
TRBJ2-3	TRBD2	TRBV6-1	.	CASSELAGITDTQYF	TGTGCCAGCAGTGAATTAGCGGGGATTACAGATACGCAGTATTTT
TRBJ2-3	.	TRBV2	.	CASRDLQDTQYF	TGTGCCAGCAGAGACCTGCAGGATACGCAGTATTTT
TRBJ1-4	.	TRBV3-1	.	CASSQVDEKLFF	TGTGCCAGCAGCCAAGTGGATGAAAAACTGTTTTTT
TRBJ1-2	TRBD1	TRBV6-1	.	CASRAETGVNYGYTF	TGTGCCAGCAGGGCCGAAACAGGGGTGAACTATGGCTACACCTTC
TRBJ1-2	.	TRBV10-3	few	CAISESQGRDYTF	TGTGCCATCAGTGAGTCCCAGGGAAGGGACTACACCTTC
TRBJ1-2	.	TRBV11-2	.	CASSSPRRGYGYTF	TGTGCCAGCAGCTCGCCCCGCCGGGGCTATGGCTACACCTTC
TRBJ2-1	.	TRBV6-2/TRBV6-3	few	CASSYTLSRFDEQFF	TGTGCCAGCAGTTACACTCTGAGTAGGTTCGATGAGCAGTTCTTC
TRBJ2-3	.	TRBV29-1	.	CSVCWDTDTQYF	TGCAGCGTTTGTTGGGACACAGATACGCAGTATTTT
TRBJ2-3	TRBD1	TRBV10-3	few	CAISDRDRGPTDTQYF	TGTGCCATCAGTGACCGGGACAGGGGGCCCACAGATACGCAGTATTTT
TRBJ1-1	.	TRBV29-1	.	CSVERQGRENTEAFF	TGCAGCGTTGAAAGGCAGGGTCGGGAGAACACTGAAGCTTTCTTT
TRBJ1-2	.	TRBV5-6	.	CASSLDGTNYGYTF	TGTGCCAGCAGCCTGGACGGGACTAACTATGGCTACACCTTC
TRBJ2-1	.	TRBV15	.	CATSRDITSGEQFF	TGTGCCACCAGCAGAGACATAACAAGTGGGGAGCAGTTCTTC